A selection of T cell receptor beta chains follows, all from one sample in a study of T cell repertoires in cytomegalovirus infection. Each CDR3 protein gets one entry after TCRdb re-called the reads with MiXCR. The sample has about 490,000 distinct CDR3 sequences; 11% are singletons. The specimen sequenced was PBMCs. The receptors come from a human donor in good health (CMV status not recorded). Some clones in this sample may be carry-over from other donors' samples. CDR3s include the opening cysteine and the closing phenylalanine or tryptophan. The D gene is left open where the match is weak. The size field reads how often the clone was seen (once, few, many) or a class if it is expanded.

>TRBD2|TRBJ2-5|TRBV6-6|many
CASSYAGGSETQYF
TGTGCCAGCAGTTACGCGGGGGGCAGTGAGACCCAGTACTTC
>TRBD2|TRBJ2-5|TRBV13|many
CASTFGGGGQETQYF
TGTGCCAGTACCTTCGGCGGGGGAGGGCAAGAGACCCAGTACTTC
>TRBD2|TRBJ2-1|TRBV7-2|many
CASSLATSESYNEQFF
TGTGCCAGCAGCTTAGCGACTAGCGAGTCCTACAATGAGCAGTTCTTC
>-|TRBJ1-1|TRBV28|many
CASRLGIVNTEAFF
TGTGCCAGCAGGCTGGGGATTGTGAACACTGAAGCTTTCTTT
>TRBD1|TRBJ1-5|TRBV10-3|many
CATAGGTGASNQPQHF
TGTGCCACCGCCGGCGGGACAGGGGCGAGCAATCAGCCCCAGCATTTT
>-|TRBJ1-1|TRBV11-2|many
CASSLAYGDDTEAFF
TGTGCCAGCAGCTTAGCCTACGGGGATGACACTGAAGCTTTCTTT
>TRBD1|TRBJ1-3|TRBV7-9|many
CASSFRTGAGGNTIYF
TGTGCCAGCAGCTTTCGGACAGGGGCCGGTGGAAACACCATATATTTT
>TRBD2|TRBJ2-3|TRBV5-4|many
CASSLGVGLAGGGDTQYF
TGTGCCAGCAGCCTAGGCGTTGGACTAGCGGGGGGGGGAGATACGCAGTATTTT
>TRBD2|TRBJ2-2|TRBV5-1|many
CASSLAPSGSTTGELFF
TGCGCCAGCAGCTTGGCGCCTAGCGGGAGTACGACCGGGGAGCTGTTTTTT
>TRBD2|TRBJ2-2|TRBV5-1|once
CASSSAGALAGELFF
TGCGCCAGCAGCTCAGCGGGGGCGCTCGCCGGGGAGCTGTTTTTT
>-|TRBJ2-7|TRBV19|few
CASRTTGADTVTYEQYF
TGTGCCAGTAGAACGACTGGTGCGGATACAGTAACCTACGAGCAGTACTTC